Following are 9 T cell receptor beta chains from one sample sequenced in a study of blood T cell repertoires in COVID-19. Data came from immunoSEQ multiplex PCR; TCRdb stores just in-frame clones and leaves some out. The sample lists 80,000 to 95,000 clones; around 90% were seen once. Material: peripheral blood. The receptor set was obtained from a woman in her seventies with acute or convalescent COVID-19.

The chain links TRBV21-1 to TRBJ2-4; the D call in the table, TRBD1, was not verified against the DNA. TRBV21-1 is a pseudogene segment. CDR3 length equals 17 residues. DNA of the CDR3: TGTGCCAGCAGCAAAGAAAGCAGGGTAAGGGTGAAAAACATTCAGTACTTC. Residues: CASSKESRVRVKNIQYF.

The chain has TRBV13 and TRBJ1-6, with TRBD1 matching over 9 bases. The CDR3 contains 17 residues. After removal of 6 bases from V and 0 bases from J, the junction contained 6 bases not matched to a gene. Germline V gene sequence: CDR1 PRHDT, CDR2 FYEKMQ (reference sequence). The CDR3 coding sequence is TGTGCCAGCAGACGGGGGACAGGGAGCTCCTATAATTCACCCCTCCACTTT. This codes for CASRRGTGSSYNSPLHF.

This clone is a singleton in its sample. The gene calls are TRBV9 and TRBJ2-1; possible D gene TRBD2, 5 bases. Trimming cost V 3 bases and J 2 bases, with 12 bases left between them. CDR3 length equals 15 residues. Germline CDR1 and CDR2: SGDLS and YYNGEE. This CDR3 reads CASSGRHGAYNEQFF. CDR3 in DNA: TGTGCCAGCAGCGGACGACACGGGGCCTACAATGAGCAGTTCTTC.

The genes are TRBV10-2 and TRBJ2-2; 11 nucleotides agree with TRBD2. From germline, CDR1 is WSHSY and CDR2 SAAADI. V was clipped by 6 bases and J by 4 bases; unmatched bases: 1. CDR3 length equals 14 residues. The CDR3 is CASRTSGITGELFF. The CDR3 DNA reads as TGCGCCAGCAGGACTAGCGGGATCACCGGGGAGCTGTTTTTT.

This chain connects TRBV3-1 (or the pseudogene TRBV3-2) to TRBJ1-2; D may be TRBD1 (6 bases). CDR1 is LGHDT and CDR2 is YNNKEL in the germline V gene (reference sequence). Trimming removed 2 bases at V and 6 bases at J, with 22 bases between. This CDR3 is 17 amino acids long. CDR3: CASSQRATGNIGDGYTF. The CDR3, as DNA: TGTGCCAGCAGCCAACGAGCAACAGGGAACATTGGGGATGGCTACACCTTC.

This chain connects TRBV5-1 to TRBJ1-2; 8 positions match TRBD1. The V segment lost 4 bases and the J segment 8 bases; nucleotides outside the gene matches: 7. This CDR3 region has 13 residues. Germline V gives CDR1 SGHRS, CDR2 YFSETQ. CDR3 DNA: TGCGCCAGCAGCGTACAACAGGGGGGAGGCTACACCTTC. This encodes CASSVQQGGGYTF.

The chain uses TRBV24-1 and TRBJ2-5; D is perhaps TRBD1 (6 bases). This CDR3 is built from 16 residues. Looked up from germline, CDR1 is KGHDR and CDR2 is SFDVKD. Trimming pared 0 bases from V and 5 bases from J, leaving 15 bases between. Written as DNA, the CDR3 is TGTGCCACCAGTGATTTGAATCAGGGGTTAGGCGAGACCCAGTACTTC. Residues: CATSDLNQGLGETQYF.

The chain links TRBV2 to TRBJ2-5; a possible D gene is TRBD2 (5 bases). Germline CDR1 is SNHLY and CDR2 is FYNNEI. CDR3 length: 14 residues. The V end lost 6 bases, the J end lost 4 bases, and 15 bases lay between the germline ends. CDR3 DNA sequence: TGTGCCAGCAGCCCTATACTCGGAGGAGAGACCCAGTACTTC. This sequence encodes CASSPILGGETQYF. Looking up the rest from reference TRBV2 and TRBJ2-5 gives the full variable domain: EPEVTQTPSHQVTQMGQEVILRCVPISNHLYFYWYRQILGQKVEFLVSFYNNEISEKSEIFDDQFSVERPDGSNFTLKIRSTKLEDSAMYFCASSPILGGETQYFGPGTRLLVL.

In its sample, this clone was seen once. The CDR3 sequence: CASRGPGQGFYEQYV. For the CDR3, the DNA is TGTGCCAGCAGAGGGCCGGGACAGGGGTTCTACGAGCAGTACGTC. The chain couples TRBV6-5 to TRBJ2-7, with TRBD1 identical over 10 bases. Germline CDR1 and CDR2: MNHEY and SVGAGI. V was clipped by 6 bases and J by 3 bases; unmatched bases: 8. The CDR3 is 15 amino acids.